These 22 T cell receptor beta chains were all obtained from the same sample, sequenced in a study of T-cell memory formation after mild COVID-19. One entry per CDR3 protein, called by TCRdb with MiXCR from the 5' RACE reads. The sample carries 470,000 or so distinct CDR3 sequences, around 27% recorded once. The specimen was PBMCs or a T cell subset sorted from them (not recorded which). The receptor source for this set is an adult woman who had mild COVID-19 (a few samples of this study predate the infection). Cell type and time point are not known.

This clonotype has just a few counts. The chain employs TRBV25-1 and TRBJ2-2; 16 nucleotides agree with TRBD2. This CDR3 contains 16 residues. CDR1 is MGHDK, CDR2 SYGVNS, per germline. V shed 6 bases and J 7 bases; nucleotides not matched to a gene: 5. CDR3 coding DNA: TGTGCCAGCAGGGGACTAGCGGGAGGGCCCGTCGGGGAGCTGTTTTTT. Translated: CASRGLAGGPVGELFF.

V is TRBV6-1 and J is TRBJ1-6, with D hard to call. From germline, CDR1 is MNHNS and CDR2 SASEGT. The CDR3 covers 15 residues. The V end was cut by 6 bases, the J end by 6 bases, with 15 bases between. CDR3 coding DNA: TGTGCCAGCAGCCATGACGGCCAATCTAATTCACCCCTCCACTTT. Its translation is CASSHDGQSNSPLHF.

This clonotype was seen more than once but under ten times. The rearrangement uses TRBV20-1 and TRBJ1-4; 7 positions agree with TRBD1. CDR3 length equals 17 residues. CDR1 is DFQATT and CDR2 is SNEGSKA in the germline V gene (reference sequence). V was pared by 3 bases and J by 4 bases, with 14 bases of the junction left unmatched. Written as DNA, the CDR3 is TGCAGTGCTAGGAAAGGGGGCTCGAGGGGCGGTAATGAAAAACTGTTTTTT. Translated, it gives CSARKGGSRGGNEKLFF.

This chain connects TRBV7-2 to TRBJ2-1; D possibly corresponds to TRBD2 (6 bases). The CDR3 loop spans 17 amino acids. Trimming left V 3 bases short and J 0 bases short, with 15 bases between. Germline V gene lookup returns CDR1 SGHTA and CDR2 FQGNSA. The CDR3 DNA sequence: TGTGCCAGCAGCTTTGACTTCGCGGGGAGCTCCTACAATGAGCAGTTCTTC. Its protein product is CASSFDFAGSSYNEQFF.

This clonotype was recorded at least ten times. The V call is TRBV4-1, the J call TRBJ2-3; the D gene is possibly TRBD2 (5 bases). Germline values: CDR1 MGHRA, CDR2 YSYEKL. V lost 0 bases and J 1 base, leaving 11 bases between the germline ends. The CDR3 has 16 amino acids. CDR3 bases: TGCGCCAGCAGCCAAGAAGAACGGGGTGGCACAGATACGCAGTATTTT. This codes for CASSQEERGGTDTQYF.

V and J are TRBV6-5 and TRBJ2-5, with 8 bases matching TRBD2. Looked up from germline, CDR1 is MNHEY and CDR2 is SVGAGI. The CDR3 covers 16 residues. V dropped 0 bases and J dropped 5; count of bases not matched to a gene: 8. The CDR3 loop is CASSYSSGGNGETQYF. DNA for the CDR3: TGTGCCAGCAGTTACTCCTCGGGGGGGAACGGCGAGACCCAGTACTTC.

This chain links TRBV5-1 with TRBJ1-2; unclear D gene. The germline V gene encodes CDR1 SGHRS and CDR2 YFSETQ. V was pared by 0 bases and J by 0 bases, with 9 bases between. CDR3 length equals 15 residues. CDR3 sequence: CASSLGNIANYGYTF. The CDR3 nucleotides read TGCGCCAGCAGCTTGGGGAACATCGCTAACTATGGCTACACCTTC.

V is TRBV18 and J is TRBJ1-6; 7 bases are shared with TRBD1. After removal of 2 bases from V and 11 bases from J, the junction contained 12 bases not matched to a gene. Germline V gives CDR1 KGHSH, CDR2 LQKENI. This CDR3 is 16 amino acids long. Here the CDR3 reads CASSPIPTGSDPPLHF. Here the CDR3 DNA reads TGTGCCAGCTCACCAATCCCGACAGGGAGTGATCCACCCCTCCACTTT.

In its sample, this clonotype was seen a few times. The chain carries TRBV12-3 or TRBV12-4 and TRBJ2-5; D is unclear. This CDR3 region has 15 residues. The germline V and J ends were trimmed by 2 bases and 3 bases, with 13 bases remaining between them. The CDR3 loop reads CASSLTFGREETQYF. For the CDR3, the DNA is TGTGCCAGCAGTTTAACCTTCGGCAGAGAAGAGACCCAGTACTTC.

This clonotype was counted between two and nine times. The V and J genes are TRBV18 and TRBJ2-1, with 10 nucleotides matching TRBD2. V was pared by 3 bases and J by 0 bases, with 11 bases of the junction left unmatched. The CDR3 has 19 amino acids. Germline V gene sequence: CDR1 KGHSH, CDR2 LQKENI. The CDR3 is CASSPVSGLAARSYNEQFF. The CDR3 DNA is TGTGCCAGCTCACCGGTAAGCGGACTAGCGGCCCGCTCCTACAATGAGCAGTTCTTC.

The chain carries TRBV5-5 and TRBJ1-1, with a weak D call TRBD1 (6 bases). The CDR3 consists of 14 residues. Trimming took off 4 bases at V and 0 bases at J, with 10 bases between the two ends. Germline V gene sequence: CDR1 SGHKS, CDR2 YYEKEE (reference sequence). The CDR3 here is CASSVQGMNTEAFF. In DNA, the CDR3 is TGTGCCAGCAGCGTACAGGGTATGAACACTGAAGCTTTCTTT.

This sequence joins TRBV7-9 and TRBJ1-3; the D is unclear. CDR1 and CDR2 (germline): SEHNR, FQNEAQ (reference sequence). V was pared by 6 bases and J by 1 base, with 19 bases between. The CDR3 spans 17 residues. As DNA, the CDR3 is TGTGCCAGCAGTGATCCGGGCTGGGGAAGATCTGGAAACACCATATATTTT. Protein: CASSDPGWGRSGNTIYF.

This chain links TRBV20-1 with TRBJ2-1; no definite D call. Germline CDR1 reads DFQATT; CDR2 reads SNEGSKA (reference sequence). V lost 2 bases and J lost 4, with 3 bases in between. The CDR3 is 11 amino acids. CDR3 loop: CSARKYNEQFF. As DNA, the CDR3 is TGCAGTGCTAGAAAATACAATGAGCAGTTCTTC.

This clonotype occurred a few times. The chain carries TRBV10-3 and TRBJ2-3; 8 bases line up with TRBD2. CDR1 ENHRY and CDR2 SYGVKD come from the germline V gene. The CDR3 totals 14 residues. With 2 bases clipped from V and 5 bases from J, the junction kept 3 bases outside the gene matches. Written as DNA, the CDR3 is TGTGCCATCAGTGAGAGCGGGAGAATAGATACGCAGTATTTT. This codes for CAISESGRIDTQYF.

There are a few counts of this clonotype. The chain joins TRBV29-1 to TRBJ1-2, with D perhaps TRBD1 (6 bases). The V and J ends lost 2 bases and 8 bases respectively, with 15 bases between them. The CDR3 contains 13 residues. The germline gives CDR1 SQVTM, CDR2 ANQGSEA. DNA for the CDR3: TGCAGCGTTGAAAATATAGGGGGAAGGGGCTACACCTTC. This sequence encodes CSVENIGGRGYTF.

The chain joins TRBV5-1 to TRBJ2-2, with D uncertain. V dropped 1 base and J dropped 5 bases, with 15 bases sitting between them. Per the germline V gene, CDR1 is SGHRS and CDR2 is YFSETQ. CDR3 length: 16 amino acids. The CDR3 nucleotides are TGCGCCAGCAGCTTGTCCCGGCCGGACGGTACCGGGGAGCTGTTTTTT. Residues: CASSLSRPDGTGELFF.

The chain uses TRBV11-3 and TRBJ1-1; D is possibly TRBD1 (6 bases). V lost 1 base and J lost 5, with 11 bases in between. Germline CDR1 is SGHNT and CDR2 is YENEEA. The CDR3 has 14 amino acids. The CDR3 region has the DNA TGTGCCAGCAGCTTAGGGATCAGGGGTACTGAAGCTTTCTTT. Translation gives CASSLGIRGTEAFF.

This clonotype was counted between two and nine times. V gene TRBV3-1 combines with J gene TRBJ2-2, with 7 positions matching TRBD1. V trimming: 4 bases; J trimming: 0 bases; junction bases outside the gene matches: 5. Looked up from germline, CDR1 is LGHDT and CDR2 is YNNKEL (reference sequence). The CDR3 consists of 16 residues. This CDR3 reads CASSRGQGANTGELFF. In nucleotides, the CDR3 is TGTGCCAGCAGCCGGGGGCAGGGGGCGAACACCGGGGAGCTGTTTTTT.

This clonotype was seen many times. The DNA of the CDR3 is TGTGCCAGCAGTGAGAGGGGGGGCAATGAGCAGTTCTTC. This sequence encodes CASSERGGNEQFF. The rearrangement joins TRBV25-1 to TRBJ2-1; perhaps TRBD2 as D (7 bases). The V and J ends lost 3 bases and 6 bases respectively, with 9 bases between them. This CDR3 has 13 amino acids. Germline CDR1 reads MGHDK; CDR2 reads SYGVNS.

The chain carries TRBV9 and TRBJ2-5, with 7 positions matching TRBD2. Trimming removed 0 bases from V and 9 bases from J; junction bases left unmatched: 8. Germline V gene data show CDR1 as SGDLS and CDR2 as YYNGEE. CDR3 length: 14 amino acids. For the CDR3, the DNA is TGTGCCAGCAGCGTAGATGGGGGAGGGGTGCCCCAGTACTTC. It translates to CASSVDGGGVPQYF.

The chain uses TRBV7-8 and TRBJ2-1; 10 bases are shared with TRBD2. The CDR3 sequence is 16 residues long. Germline-derived CDR1 and CDR2 are SGHVS and FQNEAQ. V lost 1 base, J lost 8 bases, and 8 bases stayed unmatched. CDR3 sequence reads: CASSLEGLAGGYEQFF. The CDR3 region has the DNA TGTGCCAGCAGCTTAGAAGGGTTAGCGGGGGGTTATGAGCAGTTCTTC.

The genes are TRBV4-2 and TRBJ1-1, with D tentatively TRBD1 (6 bases). There are 13 residues in the CDR3. Germline loops: CDR1 LGHNA, CDR2 YNFKEQ. V lost 0 bases and J 5 bases, leaving 7 bases between the germline ends. The CDR3 loop reads CASSQEQGTEAFF. CDR3 nucleotide sequence: TGTGCCAGCAGCCAAGAACAGGGAACTGAAGCTTTCTTT.